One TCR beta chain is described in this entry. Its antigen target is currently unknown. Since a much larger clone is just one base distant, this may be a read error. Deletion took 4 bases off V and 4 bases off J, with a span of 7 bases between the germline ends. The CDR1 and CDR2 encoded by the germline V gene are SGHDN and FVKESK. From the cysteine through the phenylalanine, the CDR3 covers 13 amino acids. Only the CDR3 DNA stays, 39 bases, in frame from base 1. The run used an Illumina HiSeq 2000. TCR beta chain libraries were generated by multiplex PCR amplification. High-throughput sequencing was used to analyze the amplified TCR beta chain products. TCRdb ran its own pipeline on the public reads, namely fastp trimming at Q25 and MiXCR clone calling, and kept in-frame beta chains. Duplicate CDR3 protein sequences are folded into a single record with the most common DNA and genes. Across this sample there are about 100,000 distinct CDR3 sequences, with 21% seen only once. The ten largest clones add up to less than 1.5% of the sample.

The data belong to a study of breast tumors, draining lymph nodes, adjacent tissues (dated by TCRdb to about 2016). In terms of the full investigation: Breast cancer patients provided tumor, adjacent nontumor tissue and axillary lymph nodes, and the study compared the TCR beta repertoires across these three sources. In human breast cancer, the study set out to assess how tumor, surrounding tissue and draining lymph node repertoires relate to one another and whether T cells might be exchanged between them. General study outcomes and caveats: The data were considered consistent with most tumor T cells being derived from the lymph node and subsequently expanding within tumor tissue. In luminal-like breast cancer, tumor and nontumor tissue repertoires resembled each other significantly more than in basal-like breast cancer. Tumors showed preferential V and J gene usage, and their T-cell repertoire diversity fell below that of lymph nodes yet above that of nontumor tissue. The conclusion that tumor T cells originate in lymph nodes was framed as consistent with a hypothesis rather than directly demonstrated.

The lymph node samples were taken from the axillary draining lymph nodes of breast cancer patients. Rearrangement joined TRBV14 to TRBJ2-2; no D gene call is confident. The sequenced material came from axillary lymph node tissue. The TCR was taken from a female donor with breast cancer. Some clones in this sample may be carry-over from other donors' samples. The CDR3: CASSRWVTGELFF. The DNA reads TGTGCCAGCAGCCGATGGGTCACCGGGGAGCTGTTTTTT.